This T cell receptor beta chain was observed in a study of cytomegalovirus exposure and HLA in healthy donors. Study-wide points: In a later analysis, several top co-occurrence clusters appeared linked to parvovirus B19, influenza, CMV and Epstein-Barr virus. The classifier reportedly diagnosed cytomegalovirus status with high specificity and sensitivity.

As for this clone: Its specificity is unknown.

PCR was performed using 60 Vbeta and 13 Jbeta primers. The table came from immunoSEQ multiplex PCR; TCRdb's copy has only in-frame clones and leaves some out. The table shows around 130,000 clones, with roughly three fifths occurring only once. What was sequenced was PBMCs. The receptor's source is a woman aged 55 to 70 in good health and CMV-seronegative.

This CDR3 is CASSSSGVNEQFF. The CDR3 DNA follows: TGTGCCAGCTCAAGTTCAGGGGTTAATGAGCAGTTCTTC. The rearrangement links TRBV5-4 to TRBJ2-1; TRBD1 might be the D (6 bases). CDR1 and CDR2 (germline): SGHNT, YYREEE (reference sequence). This CDR3 has 13 amino acids. The V gene lost 7 bases and the J gene lost 7 bases, with 15 bases spanning the gap.